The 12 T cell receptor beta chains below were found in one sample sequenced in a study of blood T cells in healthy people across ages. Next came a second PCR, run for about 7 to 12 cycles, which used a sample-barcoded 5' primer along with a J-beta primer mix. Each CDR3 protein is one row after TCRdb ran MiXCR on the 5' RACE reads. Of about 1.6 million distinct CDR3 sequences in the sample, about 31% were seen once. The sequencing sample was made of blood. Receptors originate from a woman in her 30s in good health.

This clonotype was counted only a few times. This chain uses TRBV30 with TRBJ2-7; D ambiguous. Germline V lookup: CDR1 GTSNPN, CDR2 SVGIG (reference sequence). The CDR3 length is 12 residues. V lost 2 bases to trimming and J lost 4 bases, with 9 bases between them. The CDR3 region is CAWSHVKYEQYF. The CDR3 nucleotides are TGTGCCTGGAGTCACGTCAAGTACGAGCAGTACTTC.

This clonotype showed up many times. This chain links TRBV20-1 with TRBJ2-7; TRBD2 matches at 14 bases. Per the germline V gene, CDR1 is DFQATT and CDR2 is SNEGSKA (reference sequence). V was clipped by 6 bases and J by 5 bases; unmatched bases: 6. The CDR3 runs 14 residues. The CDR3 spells CSAKGLAGGHEQYF. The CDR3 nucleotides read TGCAGTGCGAAAGGACTAGCGGGAGGCCACGAGCAGTACTTC.

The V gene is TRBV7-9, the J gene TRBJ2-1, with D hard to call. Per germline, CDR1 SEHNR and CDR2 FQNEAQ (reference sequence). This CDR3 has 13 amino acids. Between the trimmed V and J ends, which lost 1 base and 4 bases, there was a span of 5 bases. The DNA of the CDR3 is TGTGCCAGCAGCTTAGAGGAGTACAATGAGCAGTTCTTC. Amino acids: CASSLEEYNEQFF.

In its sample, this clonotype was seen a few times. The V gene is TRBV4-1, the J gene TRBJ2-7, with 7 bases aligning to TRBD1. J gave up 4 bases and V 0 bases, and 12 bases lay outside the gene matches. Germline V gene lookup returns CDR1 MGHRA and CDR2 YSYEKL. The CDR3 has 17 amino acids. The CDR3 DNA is TGCGCCAGCAGCCAAGATCTGTATAGGGGGCGAAGTTACGAGCAGTACTTC. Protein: CASSQDLYRGRSYEQYF.

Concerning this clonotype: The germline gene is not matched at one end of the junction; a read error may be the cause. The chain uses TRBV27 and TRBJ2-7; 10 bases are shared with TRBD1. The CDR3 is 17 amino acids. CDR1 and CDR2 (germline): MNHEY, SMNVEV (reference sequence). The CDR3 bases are TGTGCCGGCAGTTTAACGTCCCGGACAGGGGGGTCCTACGAGCAGTACTTC. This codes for CAGSLTSRTGGSYEQYF.

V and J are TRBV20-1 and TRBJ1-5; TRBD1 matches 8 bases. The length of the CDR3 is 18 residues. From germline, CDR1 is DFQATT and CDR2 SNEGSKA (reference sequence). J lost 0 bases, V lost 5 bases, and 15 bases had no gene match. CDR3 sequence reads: CSAGGGGRGPDSNQPQHF. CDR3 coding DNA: TGCAGTGCTGGCGGTGGGGGCAGGGGGCCTGATAGCAATCAGCCCCAGCATTTT.

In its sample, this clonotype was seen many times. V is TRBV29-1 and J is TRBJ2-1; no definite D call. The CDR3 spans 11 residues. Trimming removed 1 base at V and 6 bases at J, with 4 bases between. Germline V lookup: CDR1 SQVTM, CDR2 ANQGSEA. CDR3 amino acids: CSVEGSNEQFF. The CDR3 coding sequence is TGCAGCGTTGAAGGGAGCAATGAGCAGTTCTTC.

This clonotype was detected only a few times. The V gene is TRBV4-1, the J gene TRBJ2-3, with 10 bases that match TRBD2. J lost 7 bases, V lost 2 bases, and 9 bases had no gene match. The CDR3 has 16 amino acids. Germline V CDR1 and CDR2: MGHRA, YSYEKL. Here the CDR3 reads CASSQISGRYSNTQYF. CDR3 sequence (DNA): TGCGCCAGCAGCCAAATTAGCGGGAGGTATTCAAATACGCAGTATTTT.

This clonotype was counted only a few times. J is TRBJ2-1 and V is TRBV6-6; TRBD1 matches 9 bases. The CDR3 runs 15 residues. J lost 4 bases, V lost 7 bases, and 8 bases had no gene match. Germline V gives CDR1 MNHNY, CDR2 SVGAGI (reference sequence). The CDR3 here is CASTQGGQGYNEQFF. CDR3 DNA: TGTGCCAGCACCCAGGGGGGACAGGGATACAATGAGCAGTTCTTC.

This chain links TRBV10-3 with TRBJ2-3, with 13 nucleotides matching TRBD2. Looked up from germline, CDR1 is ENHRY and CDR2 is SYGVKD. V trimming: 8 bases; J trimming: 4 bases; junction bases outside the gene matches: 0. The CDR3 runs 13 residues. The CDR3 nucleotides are TGTGCCATCGGACTAGCGGGAGCAGATACGCAGTATTTT. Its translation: CAIGLAGADTQYF.

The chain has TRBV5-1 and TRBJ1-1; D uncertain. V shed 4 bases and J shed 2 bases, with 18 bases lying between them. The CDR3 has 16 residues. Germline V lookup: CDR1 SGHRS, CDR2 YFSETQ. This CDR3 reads CASSPWSVLDNTEAFF. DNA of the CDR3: TGCGCCAGCAGCCCTTGGTCGGTTTTGGATAACACTGAAGCTTTCTTT.

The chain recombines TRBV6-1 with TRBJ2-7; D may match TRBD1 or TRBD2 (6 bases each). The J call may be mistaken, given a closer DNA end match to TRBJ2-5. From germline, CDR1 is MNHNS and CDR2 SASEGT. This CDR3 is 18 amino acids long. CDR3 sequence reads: CASSEIAPDRTGGKTQYF. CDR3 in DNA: TGTGCCAGCAGTGAAATCGCCCCGGACAGAACCGGGGGCAAGACCCAGTACTTC.